In its sample, the clone carrying this TCR beta chain was seen a few times. Its antigen is currently unknown. The data were obtained in a study of cytomegalovirus exposure and HLA in healthy donors. This CDR3 region has 19 residues. From germline, CDR1 is SGHRS and CDR2 YFSETQ. Trimming took 6 bases from V and 1 from J; bases not matched to a gene: 13. The PCR ran on 60 Vbeta and 13 Jbeta primers. TCRdb keeps only in-frame clones here, not all; method: immunoSEQ multiplex PCR. The sample carries over 100,000 clones, about a tenth recorded once. Study-wide points: The productive fraction for most TCR beta V segments was about 90% or about 30% in an earlier analysis. Associated with cytomegalovirus, according to the listing, were around 160 TCR beta chains. Trimming of TCR beta V- and J-genes showed a link, identified in a later analysis, to a missense DCLRE1C variant.

Sample: PBMCs. The V and J genes are TRBV5-1 and TRBJ2-1; 13 bases fit TRBD2. This clonotype was obtained from a man between 35 and 55 years old in good health and CMV-seropositive. In nucleotides, the CDR3 is TGCGCCAGCACCCTAGGGGTAACTAGCGGGAGGGCATCCTACAATGAGCAGTTCTTC. Its translation is CASTLGVTSGRASYNEQFF. The entire variable domain, with the rest obtained from reference TRBV5-1 and TRBJ2-1, is as follows: KAGVTQTPRYLIKTRGQQVTLSCSPISGHRSVSWYQQTPGQGLQFLFEYFSETQRNKGNFPGRFSGRQFSNSRSEMNVSTLELGDSALYLCASTLGVTSGRASYNEQFFGPGTRLTVL.